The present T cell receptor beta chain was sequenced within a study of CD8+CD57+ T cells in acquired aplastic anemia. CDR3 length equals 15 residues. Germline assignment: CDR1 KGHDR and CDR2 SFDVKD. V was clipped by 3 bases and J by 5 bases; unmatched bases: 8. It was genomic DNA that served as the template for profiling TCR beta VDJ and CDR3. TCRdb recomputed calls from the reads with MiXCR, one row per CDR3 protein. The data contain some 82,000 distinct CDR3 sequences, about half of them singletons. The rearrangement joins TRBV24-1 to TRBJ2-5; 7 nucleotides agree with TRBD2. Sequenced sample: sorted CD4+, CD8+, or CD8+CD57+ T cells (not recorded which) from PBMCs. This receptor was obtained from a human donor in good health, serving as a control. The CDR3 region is CATSDTTGLTETQYF. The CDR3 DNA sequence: TGTGCCACCAGTGATACCACGGGACTAACGGAGACCCAGTACTTC.